A single sample is the source of the 23 T cell receptor beta chains below, sequenced in a study of response to subunit inactivated influenza vaccine. TCRdb fed the RT-PCR reads into MiXCR, producing one record per CDR3 protein. Among 500,000 or so distinct CDR3 sequences listed, 16% were seen once. The source was CD4+ T cells sorted from PBMCs, collected less than 30 months after vaccination. These receptor sequences come from a man aged 50 to 69 who received an inactivated influenza vaccine.

There are many counts of this clonotype. J is TRBJ1-1 and V is TRBV29-1, with D possibly TRBD1 on 6 matching bases. Per the germline V gene, CDR1 is SQVTM and CDR2 is ANQGSEA. The CDR3 has 14 residues. V was clipped by 5 bases and J by 2 bases, with 15 bases between them. CDR3 nucleotide sequence: TGCAGCGTTTTAGTAGGGGGACCAAACACTGAAGCTTTCTTT. Protein: CSVLVGGPNTEAFF.

The rearrangement uses TRBV5-1 and TRBJ2-7, with D possibly being TRBD1 or TRBD2 (5 bases each). V dropped 6 bases and J dropped 5 bases, with 18 bases sitting between them. Germline V gene data show CDR1 as SGHRS and CDR2 as YFSETQ. The CDR3 consists of 14 residues. CDR3 coding DNA: TGCGCCAGCACCCCGGGACCCAGCGACCACGAGCAGTACTTC. It specifies CASTPGPSDHEQYF.

This clonotype was detected a few times. J is TRBJ1-5 and V is TRBV12-3 or TRBV12-4; 7 bases are shared with TRBD1. Trimming took 5 bases from V and 6 from J; bases not matched to a gene: 10. The CDR3 runs 15 residues. For the CDR3, the DNA is TGTGCCAGCAGTCCTCGGACAGGAGGGGGTCAGCCCCAGCATTTT. This encodes CASSPRTGGGQPQHF.

V and J are TRBV12-3 or TRBV12-4 and TRBJ1-5, with a weak D call TRBD1 (6 bases). Trimming took off 6 bases at V and 1 base at J, with 13 bases between the two ends. The CDR3 runs 15 residues. The CDR3 reads CASRPGQQSNQPQHF. The CDR3 DNA sequence: TGTGCCAGCAGGCCTGGACAGCAGAGCAATCAGCCCCAGCATTTT.

V usage is TRBV15 and J usage is TRBJ2-3, with unresolved D. The germline V and J ends were trimmed by 1 base and 2 bases, with 13 bases remaining between them. The V gene's germline CDR1 is LNHNV and CDR2 YYDKDF (reference sequence). The CDR3 length is 16 residues. Here the CDR3 DNA reads TGTGCCACCAGCAGAGCGATTAATACTCTCACAGATACGCAGTATTTT. Its protein is CATSRAINTLTDTQYF. Filled out from reference TRBV15 and TRBJ2-3, the complete variable domain reads DAMVIQNPRYQVTQFGKPVTLSCSQTLNHNVMYWYQQKSSQAPKLLFHYYDKDFNNEADTPDNFQSRRPNTSFCFLDIRSPGLGDTAMYLCATSRAINTLTDTQYFGPGTRLTVL.

This clonotype was seen a handful of times. The CDR3 DNA reads TGTGCCAGCAGTAAGCTTGTCTACGAGCAGTACTTC. Translating gives CASSKLVYEQYF. The genes are TRBV2 and TRBJ2-7; no reliable D call. The CDR3 contains 12 residues. With 5 bases removed from V and 3 bases from J, the gap between germline ends came to 8 bases. CDR1 is SNHLY, CDR2 FYNNEI, per germline. Combining the CDR3 with reference TRBV2 and TRBJ2-7 gives the whole variable domain EPEVTQTPSHQVTQMGQEVILRCVPISNHLYFYWYRQILGQKVEFLVSFYNNEISEKSEIFDDQFSVERPDGSNFTLKIRSTKLEDSAMYFCASSKLVYEQYFGPGTRLTVT.

Notes on this clonotype: Just one base apart from a much larger clone, this may be a read error. The chain employs TRBV6-5 and TRBJ2-1, with 14 bases identical to TRBD2. CDR3 length: 17 amino acids. CDR1 and CDR2 from the germline V gene are MNHEY and SVGAGI. The CDR3 loop is CASGYSLGLAGEDEQFF. In nucleotides, the CDR3 is TGTGCCAGCGGTTACTCGCTGGGACTAGCGGGAGAGGATGAGCAGTTCTTC.

CDR3 in amino acids: CSARPGLAGPDTQYF. The CDR3 DNA is TGCAGTGCTAGACCGGGACTAGCGGGCCCAGATACGCAGTATTTT. The chain employs TRBV20-1 and TRBJ2-3, with 12 nucleotides matching TRBD2. The V gene's germline CDR1 is DFQATT and CDR2 SNEGSKA (reference sequence). The CDR3 runs 15 residues. Trimming removed 2 bases from V and 4 bases from J; junction bases left unmatched: 4.

This clonotype was seen repeatedly, ten times or more. The rearrangement uses TRBV29-1 and TRBJ2-1; 13 nucleotides match TRBD2. V lost 6 bases and J lost 9; bases outside the gene matches: 5. There are 13 residues in the CDR3. Germline V gives CDR1 SQVTM, CDR2 ANQGSEA. CDR3 in amino acids: CSVKGLAGFEQFF. CDR3 coding DNA: TGCAGCGTCAAGGGACTAGCGGGATTTGAGCAGTTCTTC.

This clonotype was seen more than once but under ten times. The chain is built from TRBV5-1 and TRBJ2-5, with 10 bases lining up with TRBD1. CDR3 length: 15 amino acids. V lost 4 bases, J lost 5 bases, and 8 bases stayed unmatched. CDR1 and CDR2 (germline): SGHRS, YFSETQ. The CDR3 reads CASSPGQGTWETQYF. CDR3 in DNA: TGCGCCAGCAGCCCGGGACAGGGGACATGGGAGACCCAGTACTTC.

The chain combines TRBV5-1 with TRBJ2-3, with TRBD1 as a possible D gene (6 bases). V dropped 4 bases and J dropped 4 bases, with 13 bases sitting between them. CDR1 is SGHRS and CDR2 is YFSETQ in the germline V gene. CDR3 length: 14 residues. The CDR3: CASSGGQRSDTQYF. The CDR3 nucleotides read TGCGCCAGCAGCGGCGGACAGCGCTCAGATACGCAGTATTTT.

This clonotype turned up a few times. DNA of the CDR3: TGCGCCAGCAGACCGACGGCTAGCACAGATACGCAGTATTTT. Translation: CASRPTASTDTQYF. The V call is TRBV5-1, the J call TRBJ2-3; D is ambiguous. CDR1 and CDR2 from the germline V gene are SGHRS and YFSETQ. V was cut by 5 bases and J by 0 bases, with 10 bases left in between. The CDR3 length is 14 residues.

The chain carries TRBV20-1 and TRBJ2-7; 13 nucleotides agree with TRBD2. The CDR3 has 16 residues. Unmatched junction bases numbered 10, after V lost 4 bases and J lost 4 bases. Germline V gives CDR1 DFQATT, CDR2 SNEGSKA (reference sequence). CDR3: CSAIGTSGILGYEQYF. The CDR3 region has the DNA TGCAGTGCTATTGGGACTAGCGGGATTCTAGGGTACGAGCAGTACTTC.

This clonotype has just a few counts. The chain carries TRBV3-1 and TRBJ1-1; D gene ambiguous. Trimming stripped 3 bases from V and 1 base from J, with 18 bases between. Germline CDR1 LGHDT, CDR2 YNNKEL (reference sequence). The CDR3 length is 17 residues. CDR3 in amino acids: CASSHLRSADGNTEAFF. The CDR3 nucleotides are TGTGCCAGCAGCCACCTTCGGTCCGCAGATGGGAACACTGAAGCTTTCTTT.

This clonotype was detected only a few times. The rearrangement joins TRBV2 to TRBJ2-7; no reliable D call. CDR1 is SNHLY, CDR2 FYNNEI, per germline. The V end was cut by 7 bases, the J end by 1 base, with 8 bases between. This CDR3 has 12 residues. CDR3 in amino acids: CASKDGSYEQYF. In DNA, the CDR3 is TGTGCCAGCAAGGACGGTTCCTACGAGCAGTACTTC.

This clonotype was seen only a few times. The chain links TRBV14 to TRBJ1-1; D gene unclear. Germline CDR1 reads SGHDN; CDR2 reads FVKESK. The V end was cut by 4 bases, the J end by 6 bases, with 9 bases between. The CDR3 runs to 12 residues. DNA for the CDR3: TGTGCCAGCAGCCTAACCGGGCCTGAAGCTTTCTTT. It encodes CASSLTGPEAFF.

The rearrangement links TRBV6-1 to TRBJ2-7, with a weak D call TRBD1 (5 bases). With 7 bases removed from V and 2 bases from J, the gap between germline ends came to 12 bases. Germline V gene lookup returns CDR1 MNHNS and CDR2 SASEGT. The CDR3 runs 13 residues. Written as DNA, the CDR3 is TGTGCCAGCATCAGGAAAGGGGCCTACGAGCAGTACTTC. It yields the protein CASIRKGAYEQYF.

The rearrangement joins TRBV3-1 to TRBJ2-4; 9 bases fit TRBD1. J gave up 0 bases and V 0 bases, and 3 bases lay outside the gene matches. Germline loops: CDR1 LGHDT, CDR2 YNNKEL (reference sequence). This CDR3 spans 17 amino acids. The CDR3 DNA sequence: TGTGCCAGCAGCCAAGAATGGGACAGGGAAGCCAAAAACATTCAGTACTTC. It yields the protein CASSQEWDREAKNIQYF.

The rearrangement uses TRBV10-3 and TRBJ2-3, with D possibly TRBD2 on 6 matching bases. Trimming removed 10 bases from V and 1 base from J, with 24 bases in between. CDR1 and CDR2 from the germline V gene are ENHRY and SYGVKD. CDR3 size: 17 residues. The CDR3 DNA sequence: TGTGCCACCTCGCCTCCTTCCGGGAGTAGGGGCACAGATACGCAGTATTTT. Its translation: CATSPPSGSRGTDTQYF.

This clonotype has just a few counts. The chain joins TRBV20-1 to TRBJ2-1, with D perhaps matching TRBD1 (6 bases). The CDR3 runs 15 residues. Trimming shortened V by 4 bases and J by 7 bases, and 20 bases separated the two germline ends. The germline CDR1 and CDR2 sequences are DFQATT and SNEGSKA (reference sequence). DNA of the CDR3: TGCAGTGCTACCCGAAGGCTGGGGGCGCGTAATGAGCAGTTCTTC. The encoded protein is CSATRRLGARNEQFF.

This clonotype showed up just a few times. The V and J genes are TRBV5-4 and TRBJ1-3, with 7 bases that match TRBD1. The CDR3 length is 16 residues. The V and J ends lost 3 bases and 0 bases, in that order; junction bases with no gene match: 6. CDR1 is SGHNT and CDR2 is YYREEE in the germline V gene (reference sequence). The CDR3 bases are TGTGCCAGCAGCTCGGGACAGTCCCTCTCTGGAAACACCATATATTTT. It specifies CASSSGQSLSGNTIYF. Drawing the rest from reference TRBV5-4 and TRBJ1-3, the complete variable domain is ETGVTQSPTHLIKTRGQQVTLRCSSQSGHNTVSWYQQALGQGPQFIFQYYREEENGRGNFPPRFSGLQFPNYSSELNVNALELDDSALYLCASSSGQSLSGNTIYFGEGSWLTVV.

This chain links TRBV20-1 with TRBJ2-5, with TRBD1 identical over 8 bases. The V gene's germline CDR1 is DFQATT and CDR2 SNEGSKA (reference sequence). The CDR3 consists of 14 residues. V lost 3 bases and J lost 4; bases outside the gene matches: 7. The CDR3 is CSASRGQGRETQYF. The CDR3 DNA is TGCAGTGCTAGCCGCGGACAGGGAAGAGAGACCCAGTACTTC.

This sequence joins TRBV11-2 and TRBJ2-7; 8 bases are a match to TRBD1. Germline lookup yields CDR1 SGHAT and CDR2 FQNNGV. This CDR3 spans 14 amino acids. V trimming: 5 bases; J trimming: 6 bases; junction bases outside the gene matches: 9. The CDR3 protein is CASSPQGARFEQYF. In DNA form, the CDR3 reads TGTGCCAGCAGCCCCCAGGGGGCTCGCTTCGAGCAGTACTTC.